A single sample is the source of the 18 T cell receptor beta chains below, sequenced in a study of T cell repertoires and HLA-DP antigens. These receptors' targets are unknown. Using immunoSEQ multiplex PCR, the repertoire was profiled, and TCRdb retains in-frame clones only, with some absent. The table has fewer than 95,000 clones, about nine tenths seen once; the top ten hold approximately 1.5%. The sample comprised CD4+ T cells from PBMCs. The receptors were sampled from a man in his fifties or sixties in good health and CMV-seronegative.

The CDR3: CASRRGTGLYYEQYF. The CDR3 DNA follows: TGTGCCAGCAGAAGAGGGACAGGTCTCTACTACGAGCAGTACTTC. The chain carries TRBV27 and TRBJ2-7, with TRBD1 matching over 8 bases. CDR1 is MNHEY and CDR2 is SMNVEV in the germline V gene (reference sequence). V gave up 6 bases and J gave up 3 bases; unmatched junction bases: 10. This CDR3 region has 15 residues.

The V and J genes are TRBV7-6 and TRBJ2-1, with 8 positions matching TRBD2. This CDR3 is built from 13 residues. CDR1 and CDR2 (germline): SGHVS, FNYEAQ. The V segment lost 4 bases and the J segment 12 bases; nucleotides outside the gene matches: 8. The CDR3 region has the DNA TGTGCCAGCAGCTCTCTAGCGGGTGGCGGGCAGTTCTTC. This encodes CASSSLAGGGQFF.

This clone occurred a few times. The chain joins TRBV7-2 to TRBJ1-3, with D hard to call. The CDR3 totals 13 residues. Germline V gene sequence: CDR1 SGHTA, CDR2 FQGNSA. V was shortened by 3 bases and J by 0 bases, with 3 bases between the two germline ends. This CDR3 reads CASSFNSGNTIYF. The CDR3 DNA reads TGTGCCAGCAGCTTCAACTCTGGAAACACCATATATTTT.

The chain has TRBV30 and TRBJ1-2; perhaps TRBD1 as D (5 bases). This CDR3 has 13 amino acids. V lost 2 bases and J 8 bases, leaving 15 bases between the germline ends. CDR1 is GTSNPN and CDR2 is SVGIG in the germline V gene (reference sequence). CDR3 region: CAWSTTGRDGYTF. CDR3 DNA sequence: TGTGCCTGGAGTACTACCGGCAGGGACGGCTACACCTTC.

The chain employs TRBV2 and TRBJ1-3; TRBD1 matches 7 bases. The CDR3 runs to 16 residues. Germline trimming cut 2 bases from V and 0 bases from J; bases unmatched to any gene: 4. Per germline, CDR1 SNHLY and CDR2 FYNNEI. Here the CDR3 DNA reads TGTGCCAGCAGTGAAATTCAGGGGGGCTCTGGAAACACCATATATTTT. As protein: CASSEIQGGSGNTIYF.

The rearrangement joins TRBV6-1 to TRBJ2-7; 8 nucleotides align to TRBD2. The CDR3 spans 14 residues. Trimming cost V 8 bases and J 5 bases; bases outside gene matches: 11. Germline V gene sequence: CDR1 MNHNS, CDR2 SASEGT. The chain's CDR3 is CASEGSGGLHEQYF. The CDR3 DNA follows: TGTGCCAGCGAGGGGTCGGGAGGGCTCCACGAGCAGTACTTC.

DNA for the CDR3: TGTGCCAGCAGCTCCGCCGGGACAGGGAAACCCTCCTACGAGCAGTACTTC. Translated, it gives CASSSAGTGKPSYEQYF. The V call is TRBV7-2, the J call TRBJ2-7; TRBD1 matches at 9 bases. V shed 4 bases and J 0 bases; nucleotides not matched to a gene: 10. The CDR3 is 17 residues long. CDR1 SGHTA and CDR2 FQGNSA come from the germline V gene.

The rearrangement uses TRBV10-3 and TRBJ2-7, with 8 bases that match TRBD2. Trimming removed 1 base from V and 0 bases from J; junction bases left unmatched: 5. The CDR3 has 16 amino acids. Germline CDR1 ENHRY, CDR2 SYGVKD. In nucleotides, the CDR3 is TGTGCCATCAGTGAGTTAGGTAGCGGGGACTCCTACGAGCAGTACTTC. This gives the protein CAISELGSGDSYEQYF.

This clone is a singleton in its sample. The CDR3 reads CASSLERDRGNEQYF. Written as DNA, the CDR3 is TGTGCCAGCAGCTTAGAAAGGGACAGGGGGAACGAGCAGTACTTC. The J gene is TRBJ2-7, the V gene TRBV11-2, with 11 bases that match TRBD1. Germline CDR1 and CDR2: SGHAT and FQNNGV. The CDR3 extends over 15 amino acids. After removal of 0 bases from V and 5 bases from J, the junction contained 3 bases not matched to a gene.

CDR3 bases: TGTGCCAGCTCACCACCCGCATCTCAAGAGACCCAGTACTTC. This codes for CASSPPASQETQYF. The chain joins TRBV18 to TRBJ2-5; D is unclear. CDR1 is KGHSH, CDR2 LQKENI, per germline. Between the trimmed V and J ends, which lost 0 bases and 2 bases, there was a span of 7 bases. The CDR3 totals 14 residues.

The DNA of the CDR3 is TGTGCCAGCAGGGGCTTTGGGCGTTACGAGCAGTACTTC. Amino acids: CASRGFGRYEQYF. This chain joins TRBV2 and TRBJ2-7; no definite D call. V lost 6 bases and J lost 4, with 13 bases in between. CDR1 is SNHLY, CDR2 FYNNEI, per germline. The CDR3 runs 13 residues.

This chain links TRBV11-2 with TRBJ2-5, with a possible D match to TRBD1 (6 bases). Germline V lookup: CDR1 SGHAT, CDR2 FQNNGV. The CDR3 covers 15 residues. Trimming pared 1 base from V and 6 bases from J, leaving 15 bases between. CDR3 in DNA: TGTGCCAGCAGCTTAGCAAGCGGCAGGGGAAAGACCCAGTACTTC. It specifies CASSLASGRGKTQYF.

The genes are TRBV5-8 and TRBJ2-7; 10 bases align to TRBD2. In germline, CDR1 is SGHTS, CDR2 YDEGEE. This CDR3 is built from 16 residues. The trim removed 5 bases at V and 6 bases at J, leaving 14 bases unmatched. The chain's CDR3 is CASSSPALAGVSEQYF. CDR3 bases: TGTGCCAGCAGTTCCCCAGCCCTAGCGGGAGTTTCCGAGCAGTACTTC.

This clone came up once. This rearrangement joins TRBV28 to TRBJ2-7; 8 nucleotides match TRBD2. The CDR3 has 15 residues. Germline values: CDR1 MDHEN, CDR2 SYDVKM. With 7 bases clipped from V and 5 bases from J, the junction kept 13 bases outside the gene matches. CDR3 nucleotides: TGTGCCAGCAAAAGCGGGAGTGGAACACAGAACGAGCAGTACTTC. It specifies CASKSGSGTQNEQYF.

V usage is TRBV7-2 and J usage is TRBJ1-5; the match to TRBD1 covers 7 bases. CDR1 and CDR2 from the germline V gene are SGHTA and FQGNSA. The CDR3 is 14 residues long. The trim removed 4 bases at V and 2 bases at J, leaving 2 bases unmatched. CDR3 residues: CASSSTGGNQPQHF. As DNA, the CDR3 is TGTGCCAGCAGCTCCACAGGGGGCAATCAGCCCCAGCATTTT.

V gene TRBV4-1 combines with J gene TRBJ1-4; 7 positions match TRBD1. The V gene's germline CDR1 is MGHRA and CDR2 YSYEKL. The length of the CDR3 is 17 residues. Trimming removed 1 base from V and 4 bases from J; junction bases left unmatched: 9. The DNA for the CDR3 is TGCGCCAGCAGCCAAGCCGAAGGGGGCGCCAATAATGAAAAACTGTTTTTT. It is translated as CASSQAEGGANNEKLFF.

The rearrangement links TRBV9 to TRBJ2-2; no definite D call. CDR1 and CDR2 (germline): SGDLS, YYNGEE. CDR3 size: 11 residues. The V and J ends lost 3 bases and 4 bases respectively, with 1 base between them. The CDR3 loop reads CASSGTGELFF. The CDR3 DNA reads as TGTGCCAGCAGCGGCACCGGGGAGCTGTTTTTT.

The chain is built from TRBV30 and TRBJ1-4, with unresolved D. Trimming removed 1 base at V and 0 bases at J, with 9 bases between. The CDR3 has 15 amino acids. Germline CDR1 GTSNPN, CDR2 SVGIG (reference sequence). The DNA of the CDR3 is TGTGCCTGGAGTGCCCCGGAAGCAACTAATGAAAAACTGTTTTTT. Translated: CAWSAPEATNEKLFF.